This entry is about one T cell receptor (beta chain). The antigen is unknown. This record belongs to a study of blood T cells in healthy people across ages. Study-wide results and caveats: Age brought a roughly linear fall in TCR beta diversity measured per million T cells. Higher diversity and more naive CD4+ cells were features of long-lived donors, compared to aged donors.

Through a sample-barcoded 5' primer and a J-beta primer mix, a second PCR was run for about 6 to 11 cycles. A 12-random-nucleotide template-switch adaptor tagged each cDNA molecule. TCRdb used MiXCR to reprocess the 5' RACE reads, holding one entry per CDR3 protein. The sample holds approximately 600,000 distinct CDR3 sequences, roughly three fifths seen once. Extracted total RNA amounted to at least 5.5 micrograms for each sample. With 5 bases removed from V and 8 bases from J, the gap between germline ends came to 9 bases. CDR3 length: 12 residues. Germline V gene lookup returns CDR1 SGHTA and CDR2 FQGNSA.

The V gene is TRBV7-2, the J gene TRBJ2-2; D might be TRBD1 (6 bases). The sample was blood. The TCR sequence derives from a man between 60 and 75 years old in good health. The CDR3 region has the DNA TGTGCCAGCAGCCCTGGACAGGGGGAGCTGTTTTTT. The encoded protein is CASSPGQGELFF.